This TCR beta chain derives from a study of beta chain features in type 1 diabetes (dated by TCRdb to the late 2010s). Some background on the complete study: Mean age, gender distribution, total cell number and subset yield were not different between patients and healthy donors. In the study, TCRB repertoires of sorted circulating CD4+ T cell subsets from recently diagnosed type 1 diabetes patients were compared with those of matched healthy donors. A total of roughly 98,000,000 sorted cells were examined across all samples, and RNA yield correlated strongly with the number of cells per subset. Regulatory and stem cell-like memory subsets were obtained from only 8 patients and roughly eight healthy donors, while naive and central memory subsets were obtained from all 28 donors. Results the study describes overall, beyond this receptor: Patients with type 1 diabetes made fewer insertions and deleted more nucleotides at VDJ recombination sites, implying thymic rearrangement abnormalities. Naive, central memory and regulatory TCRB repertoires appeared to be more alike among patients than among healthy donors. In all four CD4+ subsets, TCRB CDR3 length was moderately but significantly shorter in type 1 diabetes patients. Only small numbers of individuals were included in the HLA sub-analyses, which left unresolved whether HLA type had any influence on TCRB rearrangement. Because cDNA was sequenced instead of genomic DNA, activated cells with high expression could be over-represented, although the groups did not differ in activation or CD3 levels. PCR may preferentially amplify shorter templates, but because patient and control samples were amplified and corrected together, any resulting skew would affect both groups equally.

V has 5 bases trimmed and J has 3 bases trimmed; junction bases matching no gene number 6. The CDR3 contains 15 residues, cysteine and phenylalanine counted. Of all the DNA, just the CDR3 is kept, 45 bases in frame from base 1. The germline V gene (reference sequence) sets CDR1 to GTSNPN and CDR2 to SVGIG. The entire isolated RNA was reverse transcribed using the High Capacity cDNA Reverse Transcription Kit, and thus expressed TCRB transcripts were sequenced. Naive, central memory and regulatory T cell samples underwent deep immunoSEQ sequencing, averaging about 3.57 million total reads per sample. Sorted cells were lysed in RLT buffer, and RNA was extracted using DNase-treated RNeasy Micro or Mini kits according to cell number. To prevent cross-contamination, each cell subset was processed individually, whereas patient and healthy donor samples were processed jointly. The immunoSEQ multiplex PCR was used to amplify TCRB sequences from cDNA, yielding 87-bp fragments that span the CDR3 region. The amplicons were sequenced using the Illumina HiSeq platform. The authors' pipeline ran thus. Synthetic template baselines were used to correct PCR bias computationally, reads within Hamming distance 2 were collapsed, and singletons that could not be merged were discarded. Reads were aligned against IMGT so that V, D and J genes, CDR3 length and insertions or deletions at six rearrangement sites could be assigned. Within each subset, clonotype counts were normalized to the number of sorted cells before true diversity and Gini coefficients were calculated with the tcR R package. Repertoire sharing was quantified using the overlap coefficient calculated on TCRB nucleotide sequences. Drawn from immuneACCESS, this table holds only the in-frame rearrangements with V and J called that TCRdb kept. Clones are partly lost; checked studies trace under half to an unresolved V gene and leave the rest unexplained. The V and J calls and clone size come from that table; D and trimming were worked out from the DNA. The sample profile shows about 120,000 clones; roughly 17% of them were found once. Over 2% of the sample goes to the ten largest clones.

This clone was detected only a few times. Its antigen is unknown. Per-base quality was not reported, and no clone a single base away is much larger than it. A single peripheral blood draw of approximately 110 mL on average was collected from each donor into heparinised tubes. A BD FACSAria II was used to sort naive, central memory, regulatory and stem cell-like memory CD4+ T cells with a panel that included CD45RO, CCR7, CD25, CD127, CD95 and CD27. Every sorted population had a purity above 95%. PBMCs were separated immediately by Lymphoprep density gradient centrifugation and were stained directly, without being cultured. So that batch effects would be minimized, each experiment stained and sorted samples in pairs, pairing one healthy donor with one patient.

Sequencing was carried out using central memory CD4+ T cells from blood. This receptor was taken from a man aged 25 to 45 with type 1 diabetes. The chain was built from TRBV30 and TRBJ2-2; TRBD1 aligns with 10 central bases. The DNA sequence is TGTGCCTGGGACCCGGGACAGGGGTACACCGGGGAGCTGTTTTTT. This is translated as CAWDPGQGYTGELFF.